The 9 T cell receptor beta chains below all came from one sample that was sequenced in a study of cytomegalovirus exposure and HLA in healthy donors. The PCR employed 60 Vbeta primers together with 13 Jbeta primers. Libraries were prepared by immunoSEQ multiplex PCR; TCRdb keeps only in-frame clonotypes and omits some of them. The data hold roughly 100,000 clones, with about 77% observed a single time. The sample comprised PBMCs. Receptors originate from a woman aged 35 to 49 in good health and CMV-seronegative.

The sample holds one count of this clone. The chain couples TRBV2 to TRBJ1-1; D is possibly TRBD1 (5 bases). Trimming pared 6 bases from V and 2 bases from J, leaving 13 bases between. CDR1 and CDR2 from the germline V gene are SNHLY and FYNNEI. The CDR3 extends over 14 amino acids. CDR3 loop: CASSLGGANTEAFF. CDR3 nucleotides: TGTGCCAGCAGCTTGGGGGGAGCCAACACTGAAGCTTTCTTT.

V is TRBV25-1 and J is TRBJ2-3; 9 bases are a match to TRBD2. J was trimmed by 3 bases and V by 7 bases; bases with no gene match: 8. This CDR3 is 15 amino acids long. CDR1 is MGHDK and CDR2 is SYGVNS in the germline V gene. CDR3 protein: CASNWEAGGTDTQYF. The CDR3, as DNA: TGTGCCAGCAACTGGGAAGCGGGGGGTACAGATACGCAGTATTTT. Variable domain in full (rest from reference TRBV25-1 and TRBJ2-3): EADIYQTPRYLVIGTGKKITLECSQTMGHDKMYWYQQDPGMELHLIHYSYGVNSTEKGDLSSESTVSRIRTEHFPLTLESARPSHTSQYLCASNWEAGGTDTQYFGPGTRLTVL.

The chain uses TRBV1 and TRBJ2-5; the D segment call TRBD2 is taken from the table without a DNA check. TRBJ2-7 explains the end of the DNA better; the J call may be wrong. TRBV1 has pseudogene status. This CDR3 has 15 residues. The DNA of the CDR3 is TGCACCAGCAGCCCCAGACTAGCTGTGAATTACGAGCAGTACTTC. The encoded protein is CTSSPRLAVNYEQYF.

CDR3 region: CASSPRQGGVHEQYF. The CDR3 bases are TGTGCCAGCAGTCCCCGACAGGGTGGTGTCCACGAGCAGTACTTC. The gene calls are TRBV6-6 and TRBJ2-7; 7 nucleotides agree with TRBD1. V lost 5 bases to trimming and J lost 5 bases; unmatched junction nucleotides: 12. The germline CDR1 and CDR2 sequences are MNHNY and SVGAGI (reference sequence). CDR3 size: 15 residues.

The V and J genes are TRBV5-1 and TRBJ2-3, with D hard to call. The V gene lost 6 bases and the J gene lost 0 bases, with 11 bases spanning the gap. This CDR3 spans 14 amino acids. Germline CDR1 reads SGHRS; CDR2 reads YFSETQ. DNA of the CDR3: TGCGCCAGCACCGTCCCGGGTAGCACAGATACGCAGTATTTT. Encoded protein: CASTVPGSTDTQYF.

DNA for the CDR3: TGTGCCAGCAGCTTGGCGGGGATCCACGAGCAGTACTTC. Its translation is CASSLAGIHEQYF. The J gene is TRBJ2-7, the V gene TRBV5-6; a possible D gene is TRBD2 (5 bases). Trimming removed 0 bases at V and 5 bases at J, with 9 bases between. Germline CDR1 is SGHDT and CDR2 is YYEEEE. The CDR3 loop spans 13 amino acids. The complete variable domain, with remaining parts taken from reference TRBV5-6 and TRBJ2-7, reads DAGVTQSPTHLIKTRGQQVTLRCSPKSGHDTVSWYQQALGQGPQFIFQYYEEEERQRGNFPDRFSGHQFPNYSSELNVNALLLGDSALYLCASSLAGIHEQYFGPGTRLTVT.

The chain employs TRBV11-2 and TRBJ1-1; TRBD1 agrees at 9 bases. The CDR3 consists of 16 residues. CDR1 SGHAT and CDR2 FQNNGV come from the germline V gene. V shed 4 bases, J shed 4 bases, and the junction held 10 bases outside the gene matches. The CDR3 is CASSSRDREKGTEAFF. In DNA form, the CDR3 reads TGTGCCAGCAGCTCTAGGGACAGGGAAAAAGGCACTGAAGCTTTCTTT. Drawing the rest from reference TRBV11-2 and TRBJ1-1, the complete variable domain is EAGVAQSPRYKIIEKRQSVAFWCNPISGHATLYWYQQILGQGPKLLIQFQNNGVVDDSQLPKDRFSAERLKGVDSTLKIQPAKLEDSAVYLCASSSRDREKGTEAFFGQGTRLTVV.

V gene TRBV30 combines with J gene TRBJ1-2; 9 bases are a match to TRBD1. In germline, CDR1 is GTSNPN, CDR2 SVGIG (reference sequence). The CDR3 loop spans 11 amino acids. V lost 4 bases, J lost 7 bases, and 1 base stayed unmatched. The CDR3 nucleotides read TGTGCCTGGAACAGGGGGCCTGGCTACACCTTC. Amino acids: CAWNRGPGYTF.

The V call is TRBV19, the J call TRBJ1-6; the D gene is possibly TRBD1 (5 bases). The germline V gene encodes CDR1 LNHDA and CDR2 SQIVND (reference sequence). Trimming removed 3 bases at V and 10 bases at J, with 7 bases between. The CDR3 spans 12 residues. The CDR3 sequence: CASSIGGSPLHF. The DNA of the CDR3 is TGTGCCAGTAGTATCGGGGGATCACCCCTCCACTTT.